This passage covers 17 T cell receptor beta chains from one sample sequenced in a study of shared clonotypes between healthy human individuals. Sequenced by immunoSEQ multiplex PCR; TCRdb stores in-frame clones only, minus some. The sample records 2 million to 2.5 million clones, more than 80% being singletons. Specimen: naive CD4+ T cells from PBMCs. Subset reported: CD45RA+ positively selected. All receptors derive from a man between 18 and 35 years old in good health. Some clones in this sample may be carry-over from other donors' samples.

The chain employs TRBV4-1 and TRBJ2-3; 12 bases match TRBD2. Germline V gene sequence: CDR1 MGHRA, CDR2 YSYEKL. There are 16 residues in the CDR3. Trimming cost V 7 bases and J 3 bases; bases outside gene matches: 8. The CDR3 spells CASNKFGTSGTDTQYF. The CDR3 DNA is TGCGCCAGCAACAAATTCGGGACTAGCGGGACAGATACGCAGTATTTT.

J is TRBJ1-2 and V is TRBV5-4; unclear D gene. Germline lookup yields CDR1 SGHNT and CDR2 YYREEE (reference sequence). Trimming shortened V by 3 bases and J by 5 bases, and 17 bases separated the two germline ends. This CDR3 contains 15 residues. The CDR3: CASSWTTRAAYGYTF. CDR3 nucleotides: TGTGCCAGCAGCTGGACCACCCGGGCCGCGTATGGCTACACCTTC.

CDR3 residues: CASRLGGWELFF. The CDR3 bases are TGTGCCAGCAGACTAGGGGGATGGGAGCTGTTTTTT. This rearrangement joins TRBV28 to TRBJ2-2; tentatively, D is TRBD1 (6 bases). Germline V gene data show CDR1 as MDHEN and CDR2 as SYDVKM. Trimming took 6 bases from V and 9 from J, leaving 11 bases between them. The CDR3 spans 12 residues.

CDR3 nucleotide sequence: TGTGCCAGCAGCCAATACAGGGGATTGAACACTGAAGCTTTCTTT. It encodes CASSQYRGLNTEAFF. The chain combines TRBV4-2 with TRBJ1-1, with 7 positions matching TRBD1. The V gene's germline CDR1 is LGHNA and CDR2 YNFKEQ. V lost 2 bases, J lost 0 bases, and 3 bases stayed unmatched. This CDR3 spans 15 amino acids.

The chain carries TRBV7-9 and TRBJ2-2; TRBD1 matches 7 bases. The germline gives CDR1 SEHNR, CDR2 FQNEAQ (reference sequence). The CDR3 runs 15 residues. Losses at the gene ends were 5 bases for V and 7 bases for J; bases not matched to a gene: 10. The CDR3 sequence is CASSPQGVDIGELFF. In DNA, the CDR3 is TGTGCCAGCAGCCCGCAGGGGGTGGATATCGGGGAGCTGTTTTTT.

The chain has TRBV2 and TRBJ2-3; 7 bases align to TRBD1. The CDR3 contains 15 residues. The V segment lost 6 bases and the J segment 2 bases; nucleotides outside the gene matches: 8. Germline V gives CDR1 SNHLY, CDR2 FYNNEI. CDR3 coding DNA: TGTGCCAGCAGGGCCGGGACAGAACTCACAGATACGCAGTATTTT. The encoded protein is CASRAGTELTDTQYF.

Details on this clone: The same CDR3 also results from other DNA sequences found in this sample. V usage is TRBV28 and J usage is TRBJ1-2; D unclear. CDR3 length: 11 residues. The V and J ends lost 3 bases and 8 bases respectively, with 7 bases between them. CDR1 is MDHEN, CDR2 SYDVKM, per germline. CDR3 protein: CASSLQAGYTF. The CDR3 nucleotides are TGTGCCAGCAGTTTGCAGGCCGGCTACACCTTC.

The gene calls are TRBV14 and TRBJ2-3; 8 bases match TRBD1. This CDR3 is built from 15 residues. The trim removed 5 bases at V and 4 bases at J, leaving 8 bases unmatched. The germline gives CDR1 SGHDN, CDR2 FVKESK. The CDR3 DNA sequence: TGTGCCAGCAGCTACCAGGGGGCGGTCGCAGATACGCAGTATTTT. The encoded protein is CASSYQGAVADTQYF.

The V and J genes are TRBV5-1 and TRBJ2-6; D gene ambiguous. The CDR3 spans 13 residues. Trimming removed 3 bases at V and 2 bases at J, with 3 bases between. Germline CDR1 reads SGHRS; CDR2 reads YFSETQ. The CDR3 spells CASSWTGANVLTF. As DNA, the CDR3 is TGCGCCAGCAGCTGGACTGGGGCCAACGTCCTGACTTTC.

The chain joins TRBV19 to TRBJ1-1; D may be TRBD1 (5 bases). V dropped 4 bases and J dropped 5 bases, with 11 bases sitting between them. The germline V gene has CDR1 LNHDA and CDR2 SQIVND (reference sequence). The CDR3 runs to 13 residues. CDR3 nucleotides: TGTGCCAGTAGTACCCCAGGGAGTACTGAAGCTTTCTTT. This translates into CASSTPGSTEAFF. Drawing the rest from reference TRBV19 and TRBJ1-1, the complete variable domain is DGGITQSPKYLFRKEGQNVTLSCEQNLNHDAMYWYRQDPGQGLRLIYYSQIVNDFQKGDIAEGYSVSREKKESFPLTVTSAQKNPTAFYLCASSTPGSTEAFFGQGTRLTVV.

The chain links TRBV29-1 to TRBJ1-4; tentatively, D is TRBD1 (5 bases). The V end was cut by 2 bases, the J end by 0 bases, with 16 bases between. Germline CDR1 is SQVTM and CDR2 is ANQGSEA. This CDR3 spans 17 amino acids. The CDR3 sequence is CSVEYGTLLATNEKLFF. DNA of the CDR3: TGCAGCGTTGAATATGGGACCTTACTTGCAACTAATGAAAAACTGTTTTTT.

This clone was recorded a few times. The chain couples TRBV13 to TRBJ1-5; 7 nucleotides match TRBD1. The CDR3 spans 15 residues. Trimming took 6 bases from V and 2 from J; bases not matched to a gene: 7. The germline gives CDR1 PRHDT, CDR2 FYEKMQ (reference sequence). The CDR3 bases are TGTGCCAGCAGTTCGAACAGGGGAGGCAATCAGCCCCAGCATTTT. It is translated as CASSSNRGGNQPQHF.

The chain links TRBV2 to TRBJ1-1; D remains unclear. This CDR3 is 17 amino acids long. V was clipped by 5 bases and J by 1 base, with 20 bases between them. Germline CDR1 SNHLY, CDR2 FYNNEI. In DNA, the CDR3 is TGTGCCAGCAGTCGTAACGAACCGACTGGGCGGAACACTGAAGCTTTCTTT. It translates to CASSRNEPTGRNTEAFF.

A note on this clone: At one end, the junction sequence differs from germline, possibly due to a read error. This sequence joins TRBV13 and TRBJ1-2; D is uncertain. The CDR3 extends over 12 amino acids. Germline V gene lookup returns CDR1 PRHDT and CDR2 FYEKMQ (reference sequence). CDR3 nucleotides: TGTGCCAGCAGCCTAGGGTTTTCTGGCTACACCTTC. Translated: CASSLGFSGYTF.

CDR3 in amino acids: CAISERQGASLPGANVLTF. In nucleotides, the CDR3 is TGTGCCATCAGTGAGCGACAGGGCGCTAGTCTCCCTGGGGCCAACGTCCTGACTTTC. The V call is TRBV10-3, the J call TRBJ2-6; TRBD1 agrees at 7 bases. J gave up 2 bases and V 2 bases, and 12 bases lay outside the gene matches. The V gene's germline CDR1 is ENHRY and CDR2 SYGVKD. This CDR3 has 19 residues.

The chain joins TRBV5-1 to TRBJ2-3, with 11 bases lining up with TRBD2. V was clipped by 3 bases and J by 2 bases; unmatched bases: 5. Looked up from germline, CDR1 is SGHRS and CDR2 is YFSETQ. The CDR3 totals 16 residues. The CDR3 reads CASSSGTSGYTDTQYF. In DNA, the CDR3 is TGCGCCAGCAGCTCGGGGACTAGCGGATACACAGATACGCAGTATTTT. The full variable domain, in which reference TRBV5-1 and TRBJ2-3 provide the parts outside the CDR3, is KAGVTQTPRYLIKTRGQQVTLSCSPISGHRSVSWYQQTPGQGLQFLFEYFSETQRNKGNFPGRFSGRQFSNSRSEMNVSTLELGDSALYLCASSSGTSGYTDTQYFGPGTRLTVL.

The chain has TRBV6-5 and TRBJ1-1; no clear D gene. V was shortened by 5 bases and J by 1 base, with 11 bases between the two germline ends. Looked up from germline, CDR1 is MNHEY and CDR2 is SVGAGI. The CDR3 length is 14 residues. CDR3 sequence reads: CASSPSMRNTEAFF. Written as DNA, the CDR3 is TGTGCCAGCAGTCCCTCGATGAGGAACACTGAAGCTTTCTTT.